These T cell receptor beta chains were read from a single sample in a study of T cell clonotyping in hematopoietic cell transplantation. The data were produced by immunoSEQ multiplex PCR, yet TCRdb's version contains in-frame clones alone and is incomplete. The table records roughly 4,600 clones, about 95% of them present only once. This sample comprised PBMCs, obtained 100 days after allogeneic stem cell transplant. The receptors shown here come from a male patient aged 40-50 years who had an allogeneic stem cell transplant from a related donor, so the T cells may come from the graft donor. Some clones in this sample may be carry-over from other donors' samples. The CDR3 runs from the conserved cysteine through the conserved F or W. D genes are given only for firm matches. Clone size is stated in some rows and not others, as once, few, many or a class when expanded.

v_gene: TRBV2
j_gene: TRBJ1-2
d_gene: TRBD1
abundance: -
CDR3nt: TGTGCCAGCAGTAGGACAGGGGTGGATGGCTACACCTTC
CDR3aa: CASSRTGVDGYTF

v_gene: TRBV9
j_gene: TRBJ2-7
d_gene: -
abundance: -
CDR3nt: TGTGCCAGCAGCGCCCCCGGGGGTCACGAGCAGTACTTC
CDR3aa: CASSAPGGHEQYF

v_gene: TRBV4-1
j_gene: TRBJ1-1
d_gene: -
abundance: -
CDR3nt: TGCGCCAGCAGCCCAGGACGGCCCGCAATGACTGAAGCTTTCTTT
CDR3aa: CASSPGRPAMTEAFF

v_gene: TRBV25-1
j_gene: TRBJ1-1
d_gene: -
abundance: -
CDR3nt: TGTGCCAGCAGTCGCGCGGGGCAAATTGAAGCTTTCTTT
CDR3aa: CASSRAGQIEAFF

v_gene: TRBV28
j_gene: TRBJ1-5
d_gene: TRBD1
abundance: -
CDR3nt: TGTGCCAGCAGTTCGACGGGACAGGTCAATCAGCCCCAGCATTTT
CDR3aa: CASSSTGQVNQPQHF

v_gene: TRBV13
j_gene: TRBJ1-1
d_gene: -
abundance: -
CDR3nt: TGTGCCAGCAGCTCCGATGGTTCAGGAGGTTGGACTGAAGCTTTCTTT
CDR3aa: CASSSDGSGGWTEAFF

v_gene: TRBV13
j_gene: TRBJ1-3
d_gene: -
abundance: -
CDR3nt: TGTGCCAGCAGCGCGTGGGACGGTGGAAACACCATATATTTT
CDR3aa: CASSAWDGGNTIYF

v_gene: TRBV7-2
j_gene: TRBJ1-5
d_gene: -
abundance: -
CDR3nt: TGTGCCAGCAGCTTAGGGCAGAGGAATCAGCCCCAGCATTTT
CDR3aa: CASSLGQRNQPQHF

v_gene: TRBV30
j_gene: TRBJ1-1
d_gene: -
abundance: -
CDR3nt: TGTGCCTGGAGTACGATTCCCACTGAAGCTTTCTTT
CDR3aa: CAWSTIPTEAFF

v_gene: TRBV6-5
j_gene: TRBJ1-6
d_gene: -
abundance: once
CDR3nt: TGTGCCAGCAGTGCCGACTATTCACCCCTCCACTTT
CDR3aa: CASSADYSPLHF

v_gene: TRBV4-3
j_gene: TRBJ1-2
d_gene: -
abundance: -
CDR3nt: TGCGCCAGCAGCCAAGCAGGGTTCTATGGCTACACCTTC
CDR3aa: CASSQAGFYGYTF

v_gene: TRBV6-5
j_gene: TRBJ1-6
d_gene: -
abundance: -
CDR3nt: TGTGCCAGCAGTTGGACGAGGTATAATTCACCCCTCCACTTT
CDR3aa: CASSWTRYNSPLHF

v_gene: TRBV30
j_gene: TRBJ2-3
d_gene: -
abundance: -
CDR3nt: TGTGCCTGGAGTTCAAGAACAGATACGCAGTATTTT
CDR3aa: CAWSSRTDTQYF

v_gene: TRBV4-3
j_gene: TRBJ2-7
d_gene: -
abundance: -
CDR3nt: TGCGCCAGCAGCCAAACGACCAGGAGCTCCTACGAGCAGTACTTC
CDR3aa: CASSQTTRSSYEQYF

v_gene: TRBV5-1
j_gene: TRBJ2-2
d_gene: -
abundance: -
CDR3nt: TGCGCCAGCAGATCCGGGACACCGAACACCGGGGAGCTGTTTTTT
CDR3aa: CASRSGTPNTGELFF

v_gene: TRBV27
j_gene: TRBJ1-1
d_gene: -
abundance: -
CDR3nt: TGTGCCAGCAGTTCCACCCCCCCGGACTGGAACACTGAAGCTTTCTTT
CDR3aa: CASSSTPPDWNTEAFF

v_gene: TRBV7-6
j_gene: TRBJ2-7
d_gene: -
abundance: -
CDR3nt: TGTGCCAGCAGCTTGATAGGCTATTTAGGGTCCCGTCCCTACGAGCAGTACTTC
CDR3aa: CASSLIGYLGSRPYEQYF

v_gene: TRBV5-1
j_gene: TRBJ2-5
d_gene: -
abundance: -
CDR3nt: TGCGCCAGCAGCCTATGGGCCTTCGAAGAGACCCAGTACTTC
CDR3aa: CASSLWAFEETQYF

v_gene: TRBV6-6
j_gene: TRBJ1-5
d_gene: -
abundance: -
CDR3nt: TGTGCCAGCAGTTACTCGAACACAGGGATAGATCAGCCCCAGCATTTT
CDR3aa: CASSYSNTGIDQPQHF

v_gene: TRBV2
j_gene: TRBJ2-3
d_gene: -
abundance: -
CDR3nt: TGTGCCAGCAGTGTTTACGGGCCGGAGTGGTCTTTT
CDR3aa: CASSVYGPEWSF

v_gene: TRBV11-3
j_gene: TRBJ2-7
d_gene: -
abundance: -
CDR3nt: TGTGCCAGCAGCCGACTGGACGAGCAGTACTTC
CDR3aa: CASSRLDEQYF

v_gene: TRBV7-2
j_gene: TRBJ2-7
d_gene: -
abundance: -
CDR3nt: TGTGCCAGCAGCTTCCATTTGGGCGGGGCCCCCTACGAGCAGTACTTC
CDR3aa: CASSFHLGGAPYEQYF

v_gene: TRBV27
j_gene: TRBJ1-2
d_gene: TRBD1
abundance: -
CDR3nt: TGTGCCAGCAGTTTACGGTGGACAGGGTATATTACGGACTATGGCTACACCTTC
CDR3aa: CASSLRWTGYITDYGYTF

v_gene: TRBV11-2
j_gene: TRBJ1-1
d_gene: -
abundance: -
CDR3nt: TGTGCCAGCAGCTTAGGGGGCAGCCTGAACACTGAAGCTTTCTTT
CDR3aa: CASSLGGSLNTEAFF

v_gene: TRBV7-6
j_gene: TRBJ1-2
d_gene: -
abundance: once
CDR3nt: TGTGCCAGCAGCTTAGTCCCAGGGAGCCATGGCTACACCTTC
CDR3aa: CASSLVPGSHGYTF